The sequence of this T cell receptor beta chain was determined in a study of cytomegalovirus exposure and HLA in healthy donors. Study observations and caveats: One cluster of highly shared sequence variants probably arose as a sequencing artifact. Highest at DRB1 and lowest at HLA-C, TCR association rates differed among HLA loci in a later analysis. Later analysis suggested most CMV-associated TCR beta chains were HLA-restricted.

Donors counted as nominally healthy when sampled, yet unrecorded immune exposures were likely. This clone was seen only once. Its cognate antigen is unknown. Amplification used 60 Vbeta primers and 13 Jbeta primers. Produced via immunoSEQ multiplex PCR; TCRdb's table is partial and in-frame only. The data show about 150,000 clones, roughly 70% seen once. Trimming cost V 2 bases and J 5 bases; bases outside gene matches: 2. This CDR3 has 14 amino acids. Germline CDR1 reads SGHRS; CDR2 reads YFSETQ. The sequenced sample consisted of PBMCs. This clonotype originated in a man aged 25-45 years in good health and CMV-seronegative. This rearrangement joins TRBV5-1 to TRBJ2-3, with 10 bases fitting TRBD2. Here the CDR3 DNA reads TGCGCCAGCAGCTTAGCGGGGGGGCAAGATACGCAGTATTTT. This gives the protein CASSLAGGQDTQYF.